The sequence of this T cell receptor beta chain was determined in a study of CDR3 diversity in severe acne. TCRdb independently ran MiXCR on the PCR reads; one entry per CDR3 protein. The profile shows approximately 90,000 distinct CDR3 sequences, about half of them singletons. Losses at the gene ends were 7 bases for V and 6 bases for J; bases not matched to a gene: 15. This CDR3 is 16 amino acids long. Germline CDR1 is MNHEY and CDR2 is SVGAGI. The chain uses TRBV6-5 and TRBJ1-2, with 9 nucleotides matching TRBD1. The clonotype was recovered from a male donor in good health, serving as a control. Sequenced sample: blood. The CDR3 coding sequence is TGTGCCAGCACCCAAGAAGCGGGACAGGGCCTTCATGGCTACACCTTC. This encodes CASTQEAGQGLHGYTF.